Following are 27 T cell receptor beta chains from one sample sequenced in a study of T cell clonality in common variable immunodeficiency. Whole-study results and caveats: In common variable immunodeficiency, TCR beta chains reportedly carried fewer deletions and N-nucleotide insertions.

Their recognized antigens are unknown. Libraries were prepared by immunoSEQ multiplex PCR; TCRdb keeps only in-frame clonotypes and omits some of them. Altogether 21,000 or so clones were found in the sample, and no singletons occur. Sample: peripheral blood mononuclear cells. Every receptor here comes from a human donor with common variable immunodeficiency.

This clone was counted many times. The CDR3 end lies 3 residues beyond the end of the read and is filled in from the germline J gene. The gene calls are TRBV20-1 and TRBJ2-1, with a weak D call TRBD1 (5 bases). V lost 3 bases to trimming and J lost 8 bases, with 14 bases between them. The CDR3 is made up of 13 amino acids. The germline CDR1 and CDR2 sequences are DFQATT and SNEGSKA (reference sequence). The DNA read from the CDR3 is TGCAGTGCTAGTAGGCCCCAGGGCTATGAG. Protein sequence: CSASRPQGYE. The full CDR3 protein is CSASRPQGYEQFF.

This clone was counted ten times or more. Sequencing ends 3 residues short of the CDR3 end; the germline J gene provides the rest. This chain uses TRBV7-2 with TRBJ1-5, with 9 bases identical to TRBD1. The CDR3 covers 15 residues. With V trimmed by 6 bases and J by 4 bases, 7 bases remained unmatched. Per germline, CDR1 SGHTA and CDR2 FQGNSA. The CDR3 DNA, read in part, is TGTGCCAGCAGAGGGACAGGGAGCCGGAATCAGCCC. This codes for CASRGTGSRNQP. The whole CDR3 sequence reads CASRGTGSRNQPQHF.

There are many counts of this clone. The read is 3 residues too short to cover the CDR3 end, so that end is filled in from the germline J gene. The V gene is TRBV6-2 or TRBV6-3, the J gene TRBJ2-5, with 8 nucleotides matching TRBD2. Germline V lookup: CDR1 MNHEY, CDR2 SVGEGT. The CDR3 sequence is 16 residues long. The junction had 12 bases not matched to a gene; V was cut back by 6 bases and J by 3 bases. The CDR3 is CASSARPSSGKETQYF. The sequenced CDR3 bases are TGTGCCAGCAGCGCACGTCCGAGTAGCGGGAAAGAGACC.

This clone came up a few times. The read finishes 3 residues shy of the CDR3 end, and the germline J gene is used to complete it. The chain combines TRBV5-3 with TRBJ1-2; TRBD1 matches at 7 bases. TRBV5-3 is an ORF, and what it does is uncertain. The CDR3 extends over 15 amino acids. V was pared by 4 bases and J by 3 bases, with 9 bases of the junction left unmatched. CDR3 DNA (partial): TGTGCCAGAAGCCCCGGGACAGCTAATTACTATGGC. Translating gives CARSPGTANYYG. The whole CDR3 protein reads CARSPGTANYYGYTF.

This clone was picked up many times. CDR3 DNA (partial): TGTGCCAGTAGTATATTGGGACAGGGAAACATT. This gives the protein CASSILGQGNI. The full CDR3 protein is CASSILGQGNIQYF. The V and J genes are TRBV19 and TRBJ2-4, with 9 bases fitting TRBD1. The sequence runs out 3 residues before the end of the CDR3; the remainder is reconstructed from the germline J gene. Unmatched junction bases numbered 2, after V lost 2 bases and J lost 6 bases. Germline V gene data show CDR1 as LNHDA and CDR2 as SQIVND (reference sequence). The CDR3 contains 14 residues.

In its sample, this clone was seen many times. Read sequence stops 3 residues before the CDR3 end, and the germline J gene provides the missing end. The chain employs TRBV2 and TRBJ2-7, with a tentative D call TRBD1 (6 bases). Germline V gives CDR1 SNHLY, CDR2 FYNNEI. The V end lost 6 bases, the J end lost 3 bases, and 9 bases lay between the germline ends. The CDR3 spans 12 residues. CDR3 in amino acids: CASRSDSYEQYF. The CDR3 bases that were read are TGTGCCAGCAGATCGGACAGCTACGAG.

This clone was detected many times. The read halts 3 residues ahead of the CDR3 end, with the missing end drawn from the germline J gene. The rearrangement joins TRBV20-1 to TRBJ2-3; 7 nucleotides match TRBD1. Germline assignment: CDR1 DFQATT and CDR2 SNEGSKA (reference sequence). The CDR3 length is 14 residues. Germline trimming cut 7 bases from V and 2 bases from J; bases unmatched to any gene: 9. The CDR3 DNA, read in part, is TGCAGTGAGAAGCGACAGGGTATCACAGATACG. It codes for CSEKRQGITDT. The full CDR3 is CSEKRQGITDTQYF.

This clone was seen at least ten times. Compared with germline, one end of the junction differs, possibly owing to a read error. The CDR3 end lies 3 residues beyond the end of the read and is filled in from the germline J gene. V is TRBV4-2 and J is TRBJ2-7; 10 nucleotides match TRBD2. Germline lookup yields CDR1 LGHNA and CDR2 YNFKEQ. This CDR3 is built from 15 residues. The DNA read from the CDR3 is TGCGCCAGCAGCCACGCTAGCGGGGGCAGATACGAG. Protein product: CASSHASGGRYE. The whole CDR3 protein is CASSHASGGRYEQYF.

This clone has a count of ten or more. The CDR3 is cut off 3 residues early in the read; its end comes from the germline J gene. V usage is TRBV4-2 and J usage is TRBJ2-3, with a possible D match to TRBD2 (6 bases). Germline lookup yields CDR1 LGHNA and CDR2 YNFKEQ. Trimming pared 0 bases from V and 0 bases from J, leaving 16 bases between. The CDR3 runs to 18 residues. The sequenced part of the CDR3 DNA is TGTGCCAGCAGCCAAGATGGGGTAGCGGAAACTAGCACAGATACG. Encoded protein: CASSQDGVAETSTDT. The CDR3 in its entirety is CASSQDGVAETSTDTQYF.

The sample holds many counts of this clone. Coverage ceases 3 residues before the CDR3 finishes, and the germline J gene fills in the end. The J gene is TRBJ2-2, the V gene TRBV7-8; TRBD1 might be the D (6 bases). The CDR3 spans 15 residues. The V end was cut by 2 bases, the J end by 4 bases, with 11 bases between. The V gene's germline CDR1 is SGHVS and CDR2 FQNEAQ. The sequenced part of the CDR3 DNA is TGTGCCAGCAGCTTAAGGACAGCCTTCACCGGGGAG. This sequence encodes CASSLRTAFTGE. The entire CDR3 is CASSLRTAFTGELFF.

The sample holds a few counts of this clone. Read data end 3 residues before the CDR3 end; the end is taken from the germline J gene. The genes are TRBV7-9 and TRBJ2-3; maybe TRBD1 (6 bases). This CDR3 region has 15 residues. Per the germline V gene, CDR1 is SEHNR and CDR2 is FQNEAQ (reference sequence). V shed 4 bases and J shed 4 bases, with 15 bases lying between them. CDR3 DNA, as far as it was read: TGTGCCAGCAGCTCCTGGGACATAGACGCAGATACG. The encoded protein is CASSSWDIDADT. The CDR3, in full, reads CASSSWDIDADTQYF.

At least ten counts were recorded for this clone. The read finishes 3 residues shy of the CDR3 end, and the germline J gene is used to complete it. This specimen includes other DNA sequences encoding the same CDR3. V is TRBV30 and J is TRBJ1-2, with 7 bases matching TRBD1. Looked up from germline, CDR1 is GTSNPN and CDR2 is SVGIG (reference sequence). The CDR3 extends over 14 amino acids. The sequenced part of the CDR3 DNA is TGTGCCTGGAGTGTACCCGGGACAGTTACTCGC. It translates to CAWSVPGTVTR. The full CDR3 sequence reads CAWSVPGTVTRYTF.

This clone has at least ten counts. The read stops 3 residues short of the end of the CDR3; the missing end is completed from the germline J gene. The chain employs TRBV20-1 and TRBJ2-2; D unclear. The CDR3 extends over 15 amino acids. V was shortened by 4 bases and J by 0 bases, with 12 bases between the two germline ends. CDR1 DFQATT and CDR2 SNEGSKA come from the germline V gene (reference sequence). CDR3: CSANRDNPNTGELFF. Incomplete CDR3 DNA: TGCAGTGCTAATCGCGACAATCCGAACACCGGGGAG.

This clone was recorded at least ten times. The read is 3 residues too short to cover the CDR3 end, so that end is filled in from the germline J gene. The chain joins TRBV2 to TRBJ1-1; 7 bases map to TRBD1. The length of the CDR3 is 13 residues. The V and J ends lost 8 bases and 0 bases, in that order; junction bases with no gene match: 3. Germline assignment: CDR1 SNHLY and CDR2 FYNNEI. CDR3 residues: CASGGTVNTEAFF. Incomplete CDR3 DNA: TGTGCCAGCGGGGGGACAGTGAACACTGAA.

This clone showed up many times. The read halts 3 residues ahead of the CDR3 end, with the missing end drawn from the germline J gene. V is TRBV20-1 and J is TRBJ2-7, with 9 bases lining up with TRBD1. J lost 3 bases, V lost 6 bases, and 9 bases had no gene match. This CDR3 contains 14 residues. CDR1 DFQATT and CDR2 SNEGSKA come from the germline V gene (reference sequence). CDR3 DNA (partial): TGCAGTGCAAACTACGACAGGGGGGGCTACGAG. It specifies CSANYDRGGYE. The full CDR3 protein reads CSANYDRGGYEQYF.

This clone was seen repeatedly, ten times or more. The read falls 3 residues short of the CDR3 end, and the missing part is taken from the germline J gene. The rearrangement links TRBV12-3 or TRBV12-4 to TRBJ2-1; 8 positions agree with TRBD2. After removal of 5 bases from V and 5 bases from J, the junction contained 11 bases not matched to a gene. The CDR3 extends over 16 amino acids. The CDR3 sequence is CASSTLRGGLHNEQFF. The DNA read from the CDR3 is TGTGCCAGCAGTACTCTCCGCGGGGGGCTCCACAATGAG.

By its share, this clone is medium-sized. With the read ending 3 residues before the CDR3 end, the germline J gene is used to fill in that end. The chain joins TRBV20-1 to TRBJ2-3; 13 bases are a match to TRBD2. This CDR3 is 17 amino acids long. Germline CDR1 reads DFQATT; CDR2 reads SNEGSKA (reference sequence). V lost 0 bases and J lost 0; bases outside the gene matches: 3. The covered CDR3 bases are TGCAGTGCTAGAGAACTAGCGGGGGGGCCTAGCACAGATACG. This translates into CSARELAGGPSTDT. The entire CDR3 reads CSARELAGGPSTDTQYF.

In its sample, this clone was seen many times. The CDR3 end is not reached by the read, which stops 3 residues before it; the germline J gene fills it in. This rearrangement joins TRBV6-2 or TRBV6-3 to TRBJ2-3; 8 bases match TRBD2. CDR3 size: 16 residues. With V trimmed by 0 bases and J by 5 bases, 7 bases remained unmatched. CDR1 is MNHEY and CDR2 is SVGEGT in the germline V gene. The CDR3 DNA, read in part, is TGTGCCAGCAGTTACTCGAGTAGCGGGGACGGAGATACG. As protein: CASSYSSSGDGDT. The whole CDR3 reads CASSYSSSGDGDTQYF.

There are many counts of this clone. The missing CDR3 end, 3 residues past where the read stops, is filled in from the germline J gene. The rearrangement links TRBV18 to TRBJ1-1; D is possibly TRBD1 (6 bases). V dropped 4 bases and J dropped 4 bases, with 13 bases sitting between them. Germline V gene lookup returns CDR1 KGHSH and CDR2 LQKENI. This CDR3 comprises 14 residues. CDR3 bases read: TGTGCCAGCTCACAGCAGGGGCCGAGCACTGAA. As protein: CASSQQGPSTE. The whole CDR3 is CASSQQGPSTEAFF.

There are many counts of this clone. The read stops 3 residues short of the end of the CDR3; the missing end is completed from the germline J gene. V and J are TRBV6-2 or TRBV6-3 and TRBJ1-1; D is perhaps TRBD1 (5 bases). Looked up from germline, CDR1 is MNHEY and CDR2 is SVGEGT. This CDR3 region has 13 residues. V lost 2 bases and J 5 bases, leaving 9 bases between the germline ends. The DNA read from the CDR3 is TGTGCCAGCAGTTACGGGGCGGTGACTGAA. Protein product: CASSYGAVTE. The whole CDR3 region reads CASSYGAVTEAFF.

This clone has at least ten counts. The read terminates 3 residues ahead of where the CDR3 ends, so the germline J gene completes it. This rearrangement joins TRBV6-1 to TRBJ2-3, with 10 nucleotides matching TRBD1. The V gene's germline CDR1 is MNHNS and CDR2 SASEGT. There are 15 residues in the CDR3. With V trimmed by 1 base and J by 2 bases, 0 bases remained unmatched. The DNA read from the CDR3 is TGTGCCAGCAGTGAAGGACAGGGGGCCACAGATACG. Protein product: CASSEGQGATDT. The whole CDR3 protein reads CASSEGQGATDTQYF.

This clone was seen repeatedly, ten times or more. The read comes to an end 3 residues before the CDR3 does, leaving the germline J gene to fill in the end. The chain joins TRBV7-2 to TRBJ2-7; possible D gene TRBD1, 6 bases. The germline V gene encodes CDR1 SGHTA and CDR2 FQGNSA. The germline V and J ends were trimmed by 5 bases and 0 bases, with 14 bases remaining between them. The CDR3 has 15 amino acids. Partial CDR3 DNA: TGTGCCAGCAGCCTGGACAGAAGCATCTCCTACGAG. This translates into CASSLDRSISYE. The entire CDR3 sequence reads CASSLDRSISYEQYF. Combining the CDR3 with reference TRBV7-2 and TRBJ2-7 gives the whole variable domain GAGVSQSPSNKVTEKGKDVELRCDPISGHTALYWYRQSLGQGLEFLIYFQGNSAPDKSGLPSDRFSAERTGGSVSTLTIQRTQQEDSAVYLCASSLDRSISYEQYFGPGTRLTVT.

This clone has ten or more counts. The read finishes 3 residues shy of the CDR3 end, and the germline J gene is used to complete it. V and J are TRBV5-4 and TRBJ2-5; D is uncertain. V shed 2 bases and J shed 2 bases, with 4 bases lying between them. CDR1 SGHNT and CDR2 YYREEE come from the germline V gene (reference sequence). The CDR3 is 12 residues long. Here the CDR3 reads CASSFQQETQYF. CDR3 DNA, as far as it was read: TGTGCCAGCAGCTTCCAGCAAGAGACC.

The table lists this clone with many counts. CDR3 bases read: TGTGCCAGCAGCTTACAGGGGGCTCGGGGC. The encoded protein is CASSLQGARG. The CDR3 reads in full as CASSLQGARGYTF. The V call is TRBV7-9, the J call TRBJ1-2; 8 nucleotides agree with TRBD1. Read data end 3 residues before the CDR3 end; the end is taken from the germline J gene. The V gene's germline CDR1 is SEHNR and CDR2 FQNEAQ (reference sequence). This CDR3 is 13 amino acids long.

This clone was detected many times. The sequence runs out 3 residues before the end of the CDR3; the remainder is reconstructed from the germline J gene. This chain links TRBV4-1 with TRBJ2-3; 8 bases align to TRBD1. V trimming: 0 bases; J trimming: 6 bases; junction bases outside the gene matches: 8. Germline V gene lookup returns CDR1 MGHRA and CDR2 YSYEKL. The CDR3 is made up of 16 amino acids. CDR3 bases read: TGCGCCAGCAGCCAAGAACGCCAGGGGGCTAGGGATACG. The encoded protein is CASSQERQGARDT. The whole CDR3 sequence is CASSQERQGARDTQYF.

This clone was seen at least ten times. The read gets to within 3 residues of the CDR3 end, and the germline J gene fills in the rest. This chain uses TRBV18 with TRBJ2-7; 11 nucleotides agree with TRBD1. Trimming took 2 bases from V and 2 from J; bases not matched to a gene: 5. The germline V gene encodes CDR1 KGHSH and CDR2 LQKENI. The CDR3 is made up of 16 amino acids. Partial CDR3 DNA: TGTGCCAGCTCACCATCCGTGGGACAGGGGGCCTACGAG. Its translation: CASSPSVGQGAYE. The entire CDR3 protein reads CASSPSVGQGAYEQYF.

There are many counts of this clone. Read coverage stops 3 residues before the CDR3 terminus; the germline J gene supplies the remainder. The V gene is TRBV20-1, the J gene TRBJ1-1; 7 bases agree with TRBD1. The CDR3 totals 16 residues. The V gene's germline CDR1 is DFQATT and CDR2 SNEGSKA (reference sequence). The junction had 16 bases not matched to a gene; V was cut back by 6 bases and J by 3 bases. The CDR3 spells CSAPGQPPVPHTEAFF. The sequenced CDR3 bases are TGCAGTGCCCCGGGACAGCCCCCCGTCCCCCACACTGAA.